This T cell receptor beta chain was documented in a study of identical twins. Each CDR3 protein is one row after TCRdb ran MiXCR on the 5' RACE reads. The sample holds some 100,000 distinct CDR3 sequences; 5.9% are singletons and the top ten take about 12%. This clonotype was counted between two and nine times. Its matching antigen is unknown. Germline CDR1 and CDR2: MNHNY and SVGAGI (reference sequence). This CDR3 spans 15 amino acids. The V and J ends lost 6 bases and 5 bases, in that order; junction bases with no gene match: 7. The study's findings and limits: Models underpredicted monozygotic twin sharing of out-of-frame TCR alpha.

Only healthy Caucasians were included as donors. The sequence derives from a woman in her forties or fifties in good health. Sequenced: memory T cells sorted from blood. The chain is built from TRBV6-6 and TRBJ2-5, with 12 bases lining up with TRBD2. The CDR3 nucleotides are TGTGCCAGCAGCCGTACTAGCGGGAGGTCGGAGACCCAGTACTTC. Amino acids: CASSRTSGRSETQYF.